The 22 T cell receptor beta chains presented below share a single source sample, sequenced in a study of shared T cell receptors in the human thymus. Using immunoSEQ multiplex PCR, the repertoire was profiled, and TCRdb retains in-frame clones only, with some absent. The sample lists 700,000 or so clones; around 85% were seen once. The sample was also reused in another study, on human thymus T cells.

Input material: thymocytes. Source of these receptors: a girl under three years old with a congenital heart defect.

This clone has more than one count but fewer than ten. The chain joins TRBV5-1 to TRBJ2-5; D is uncertain. Germline V gene sequence: CDR1 SGHRS, CDR2 YFSETQ. V gave up 0 bases and J gave up 3 bases, with 6 bases separating them. CDR3 length equals 13 residues. CDR3 in DNA: TGCGCCAGCAGCTTGGGGGCCAAAGAGACCCAGTACTTC. Its protein product is CASSLGAKETQYF.

The chain carries TRBV6-1 and TRBJ1-2; TRBD1 aligns across 8 bases. Germline V gives CDR1 MNHNS, CDR2 SASEGT. With V trimmed by 1 base and J by 7 bases, 11 bases remained unmatched. The CDR3 is 16 residues long. In DNA form, the CDR3 reads TGTGCCAGCAGTGAAGGGTGCGTGCAGGGGGCGGGTGGCTACACCTTC. Its protein is CASSEGCVQGAGGYTF.

Only a few counts were recorded for this clone. The V gene is TRBV7-9, the J gene TRBJ1-2, with D perhaps matching TRBD1 (6 bases). CDR1 is SEHNR and CDR2 is FQNEAQ in the germline V gene (reference sequence). This CDR3 has 13 amino acids. Trimming left V 4 bases short and J 11 bases short, with 17 bases between. The CDR3 spells CASSSSGGRTYTF. CDR3 sequence (DNA): TGTGCCAGCAGCTCTAGTGGGGGCAGGACGTACACCTTC.

The gene calls are TRBV6-5 and TRBJ1-2; D possibly corresponds to TRBD1 (5 bases). The V gene lost 6 bases and the J gene lost 8 bases, with 22 bases spanning the gap. There are 15 residues in the CDR3. Germline V gene data show CDR1 as MNHEY and CDR2 as SVGAGI. The CDR3 DNA follows: TGTGCCAGCAGGCAAACTCGACAGCCCCCCTCAGGCTACACCTTC. As protein: CASRQTRQPPSGYTF.

The CDR3 bases are TGCGCCAGCAGCTTGGCCGGGAGGGAGACGGGCCCCCAGCATTTT. Translated, it gives CASSLAGRETGPQHF. The chain uses TRBV5-1 and TRBJ1-5; D gene ambiguous. The CDR3 spans 15 residues. CDR1 is SGHRS, CDR2 YFSETQ, per germline. With 0 bases removed from V and 10 bases from J, the gap between germline ends came to 17 bases.

The chain links TRBV12-5 to TRBJ2-2; no reliable D call. The CDR3 is 17 residues long. CDR1 is LGHNT, CDR2 FRNRAP, per germline. V lost 2 bases to trimming and J lost 7 bases, with 20 bases between them. CDR3 protein: CASGLRLSFESDGELFF. Here the CDR3 DNA reads TGTGCTAGTGGTTTGAGACTCTCATTTGAAAGTGACGGGGAGCTGTTTTTT.

The rearrangement links TRBV5-1 to TRBJ2-1; 8 bases are a match to TRBD2. Germline CDR1 SGHRS, CDR2 YFSETQ. The CDR3 is 15 amino acids. The V gene end was trimmed by 3 bases and the J gene end by 8 bases; junction bases not matched to a gene: 10. Here the CDR3 reads CASSYGRGVADEQFF. The CDR3 DNA is TGCGCCAGCAGCTACGGGCGGGGGGTCGCGGATGAGCAGTTCTTC.

The rearrangement links TRBV9 to TRBJ2-7; 7 bases align to TRBD1. The CDR3 runs to 16 residues. The junction had 11 bases not matched to a gene; V was cut back by 0 bases and J by 5 bases. The germline CDR1 and CDR2 sequences are SGDLS and YYNGEE. CDR3 nucleotide sequence: TGTGCCAGCAGCGTAGTTCCCGGAGAGGGGGCCCACGAGCAGTACTTC. Protein product: CASSVVPGEGAHEQYF.

The V call is TRBV5-1, the J call TRBJ2-7, with a weak D call TRBD2 (6 bases). Trimming cost V 1 base and J 7 bases, with 24 bases left between them. The CDR3 is 17 amino acids. Germline V gives CDR1 SGHRS, CDR2 YFSETQ. As DNA, the CDR3 is TGCGCCAGCAGCTTGCTCACGGGGGACCCATGGATCGAGGAGCAGTACTTC. Its protein is CASSLLTGDPWIEEQYF. Supplemented by reference TRBV5-1 and TRBJ2-7, the full variable domain reads KAGVTQTPRYLIKTRGQQVTLSCSPISGHRSVSWYQQTPGQGLQFLFEYFSETQRNKGNFPGRFSGRQFSNSRSEMNVSTLELGDSALYLCASSLLTGDPWIEEQYFGPGTRLTVT.

This clone was detected only once. The DNA for the CDR3 is TGCGCCAGCAGCCCACAGGGGGGTACTGAGGGGGATGGCTACACCTTC. This codes for CASSPQGGTEGDGYTF. V and J are TRBV4-1 and TRBJ1-2, with 8 nucleotides matching TRBD1. There are 16 residues in the CDR3. The germline gives CDR1 MGHRA, CDR2 YSYEKL. J gave up 6 bases and V 4 bases, and 13 bases lay outside the gene matches.

The rearrangement joins TRBV19 to TRBJ1-1; 9 nucleotides match TRBD1. V lost 2 bases, J lost 3 bases, and 4 bases stayed unmatched. The length of the CDR3 is 15 residues. Germline CDR1 is LNHDA and CDR2 is SQIVND (reference sequence). In DNA form, the CDR3 reads TGTGCCAGTAGTATAAGGACAGGGGAAGACACTGAAGCTTTCTTT. It codes for CASSIRTGEDTEAFF.

The chain couples TRBV19 to TRBJ1-3; no clear D. Trimming pared 2 bases from V and 0 bases from J, leaving 14 bases between. The CDR3 consists of 17 residues. The V gene's germline CDR1 is LNHDA and CDR2 SQIVND (reference sequence). The CDR3 DNA sequence: TGTGCCAGTAGTATACGGGTCTCACCTCTCTCTGGAAACACCATATATTTT. Residues: CASSIRVSPLSGNTIYF. Supplemented by reference TRBV19 and TRBJ1-3, the full variable domain reads DGGITQSPKYLFRKEGQNVTLSCEQNLNHDAMYWYRQDPGQGLRLIYYSQIVNDFQKGDIAEGYSVSREKKESFPLTVTSAQKNPTAFYLCASSIRVSPLSGNTIYFGEGSWLTVV.

The J gene is TRBJ1-4, the V gene TRBV9; tentative D call: TRBD1 (6 bases). Germline assignment: CDR1 SGDLS and CDR2 YYNGEE. The V gene lost 0 bases and the J gene lost 1 base, with 34 bases spanning the gap. CDR3 size: 24 residues. The CDR3: CASSVDPTRHTYLNRALTNEKLFF. The CDR3 region has the DNA TGTGCCAGCAGCGTAGATCCTACTCGACACACATACTTGAACAGGGCCCTAACTAATGAAAAACTGTTTTTT.

This chain connects TRBV2 to TRBJ1-2; 10 nucleotides align to TRBD1. There are 13 residues in the CDR3. Germline V gene data show CDR1 as SNHLY and CDR2 as FYNNEI. V gave up 6 bases and J gave up 5 bases; unmatched junction bases: 3. CDR3 residues: CASRWTGGYGYTF. CDR3 DNA sequence: TGTGCCAGCAGATGGACAGGGGGGTATGGCTACACCTTC.

The chain recombines TRBV25-1 with TRBJ2-7; D not certain. V gave up 2 bases and J gave up 0 bases, with 17 bases separating them. The CDR3 totals 17 residues. Germline V CDR1 and CDR2: MGHDK, SYGVNS. CDR3 sequence: CASSEVVEPLSSYEQYF. CDR3 sequence (DNA): TGTGCCAGCAGTGAAGTTGTGGAGCCTCTGAGCTCCTACGAGCAGTACTTC.

This chain uses TRBV7-3 with TRBJ2-7; possibly TRBD2 for D (6 bases). Between the trimmed V and J ends, which lost 5 bases and 0 bases, there was a span of 14 bases. This CDR3 has 15 residues. The V gene's germline CDR1 is SGHTA and CDR2 FQGTGA. The CDR3 coding sequence is TGTGCCAGCAGCGCCACAGGAGGGAGCTCCTACGAGCAGTACTTC. This codes for CASSATGGSSYEQYF.

The chain employs TRBV7-8 and TRBJ2-1; TRBD2 is a possible D gene (6 bases). Trimming cost V 2 bases and J 4 bases, with 18 bases left between them. The germline CDR1 and CDR2 sequences are SGHVS and FQNEAQ. This CDR3 region has 17 residues. CDR3 in DNA: TGTGCCAGCAGCTTAATCTCCTACGGGGGATCATACAATGAGCAGTTCTTC. Its protein product is CASSLISYGGSYNEQFF.

This clone was counted a few times. The chain couples TRBV7-3 to TRBJ1-4; 11 bases agree with TRBD1. With 1 base clipped from V and 4 bases from J, the junction kept 8 bases outside the gene matches. The length of the CDR3 is 18 residues. CDR1 and CDR2 (germline): SGHTA, FQGTGA. The CDR3 DNA is TGTGCCAGCAGCTTAAGAGTTGGACAGGGGGCGTATAATGAAAAACTGTTTTTT. It is translated as CASSLRVGQGAYNEKLFF.

CDR3 bases: TGTGCCTGGAACTCGATCTCCTATGGCTACACCTTC. It codes for CAWNSISYGYTF. This chain links TRBV30 with TRBJ1-2; D not resolved. Germline loops: CDR1 GTSNPN, CDR2 SVGIG (reference sequence). V was shortened by 4 bases and J by 4 bases, with 10 bases between the two germline ends. This CDR3 comprises 12 residues.

The chain couples TRBV7-2 to TRBJ2-3, with a possible D match to TRBD1 (5 bases). Trimming took 4 bases from V and 3 from J, leaving 11 bases between them. The CDR3 runs to 14 residues. Per germline, CDR1 SGHTA and CDR2 FQGNSA. The CDR3: CASSSGRGTDTQYF. CDR3 nucleotide sequence: TGTGCCAGCAGCTCCGGAAGGGGAACAGATACGCAGTATTTT.

The chain has TRBV7-2 and TRBJ1-2; the match to TRBD1 covers 7 bases. The CDR3 runs 17 residues. After removal of 1 base from V and 3 bases from J, the junction contained 11 bases not matched to a gene. Germline V gene data show CDR1 as SGHTA and CDR2 as FQGNSA. CDR3 in DNA: TGTGCCAGCAGCTTAGGGGGATTTAGGAGGGGGCACTATGGCTACACCTTC. Its protein product is CASSLGGFRRGHYGYTF. The full variable domain, with the rest looked up from reference TRBV7-2 and TRBJ1-2, is GAGVSQSPSNKVTEKGKDVELRCDPISGHTALYWYRQSLGQGLEFLIYFQGNSAPDKSGLPSDRFSAERTGGSVSTLTIQRTQQEDSAVYLCASSLGGFRRGHYGYTFGSGTRLTVV.

The chain has TRBV5-1 and TRBJ2-4; D gene uncertain. Trimming cost V 3 bases and J 7 bases, with 14 bases left between them. There are 14 residues in the CDR3. Germline V gene lookup returns CDR1 SGHRS and CDR2 YFSETQ. CDR3 in amino acids: CASSSARSRNIQYF. CDR3 sequence (DNA): TGCGCCAGCAGCTCCGCGCGATCCAGGAACATTCAGTACTTC.